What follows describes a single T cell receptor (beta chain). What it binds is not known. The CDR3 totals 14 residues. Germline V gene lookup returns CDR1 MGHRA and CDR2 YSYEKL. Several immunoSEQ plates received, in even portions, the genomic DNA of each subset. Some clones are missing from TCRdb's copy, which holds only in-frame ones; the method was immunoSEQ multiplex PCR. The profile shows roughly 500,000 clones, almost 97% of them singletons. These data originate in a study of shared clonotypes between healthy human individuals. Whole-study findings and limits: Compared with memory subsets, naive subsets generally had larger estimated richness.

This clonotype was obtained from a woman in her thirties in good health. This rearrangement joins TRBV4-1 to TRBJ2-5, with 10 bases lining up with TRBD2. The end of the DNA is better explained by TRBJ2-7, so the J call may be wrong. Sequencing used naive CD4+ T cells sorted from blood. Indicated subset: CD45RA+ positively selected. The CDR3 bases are TGCGCCAGCAGGGCCGGGACTAGCGTCTACGAGCAGTACTTC. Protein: CASRAGTSVYEQYF.